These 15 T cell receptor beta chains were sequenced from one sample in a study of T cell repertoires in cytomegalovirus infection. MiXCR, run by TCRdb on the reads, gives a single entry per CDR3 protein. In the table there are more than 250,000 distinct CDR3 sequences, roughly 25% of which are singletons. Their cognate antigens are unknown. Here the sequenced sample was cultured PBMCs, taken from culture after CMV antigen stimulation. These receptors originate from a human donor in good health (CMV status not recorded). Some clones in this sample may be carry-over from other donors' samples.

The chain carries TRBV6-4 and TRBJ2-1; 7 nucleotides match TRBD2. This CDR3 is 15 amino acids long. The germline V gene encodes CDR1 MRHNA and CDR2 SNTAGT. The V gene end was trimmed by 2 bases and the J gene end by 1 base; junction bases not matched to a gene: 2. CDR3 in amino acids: CASSDGAGSYNEQFF. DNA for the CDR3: TGTGCCAGCAGTGACGGAGCGGGGTCCTACAATGAGCAGTTCTTC.

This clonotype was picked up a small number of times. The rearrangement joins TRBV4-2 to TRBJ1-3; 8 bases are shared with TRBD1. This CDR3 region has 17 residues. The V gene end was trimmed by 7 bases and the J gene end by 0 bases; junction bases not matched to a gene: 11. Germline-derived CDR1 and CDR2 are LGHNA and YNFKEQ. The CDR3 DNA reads TGTGCCAGCACCCCGGGCGACAGGGGTAGCTCTGGAAACACCATATATTTT. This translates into CASTPGDRGSSGNTIYF.

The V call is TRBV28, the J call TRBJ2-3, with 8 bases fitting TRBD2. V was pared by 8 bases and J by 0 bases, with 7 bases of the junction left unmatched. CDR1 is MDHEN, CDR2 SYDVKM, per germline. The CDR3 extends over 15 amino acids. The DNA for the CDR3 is TGTGCCAGCGGGTTAGCGGGGCCTAGCACAGATACGCAGTATTTT. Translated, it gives CASGLAGPSTDTQYF.

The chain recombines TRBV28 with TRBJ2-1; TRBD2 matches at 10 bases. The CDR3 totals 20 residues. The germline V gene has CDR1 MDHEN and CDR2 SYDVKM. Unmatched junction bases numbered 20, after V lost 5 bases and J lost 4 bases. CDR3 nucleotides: TGTGCCAGCAGTACCGGACTAGCGGACCCCTTCGAGGGGGGGTACAATGAGCAGTTCTTC. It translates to CASSTGLADPFEGGYNEQFF.

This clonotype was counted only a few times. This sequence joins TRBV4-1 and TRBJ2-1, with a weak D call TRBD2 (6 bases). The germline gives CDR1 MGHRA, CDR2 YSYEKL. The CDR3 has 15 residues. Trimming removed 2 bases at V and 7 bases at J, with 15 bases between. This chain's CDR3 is CASSQFRDSPNEQFF. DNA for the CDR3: TGCGCCAGCAGCCAATTCAGGGACTCCCCGAATGAGCAGTTCTTC.

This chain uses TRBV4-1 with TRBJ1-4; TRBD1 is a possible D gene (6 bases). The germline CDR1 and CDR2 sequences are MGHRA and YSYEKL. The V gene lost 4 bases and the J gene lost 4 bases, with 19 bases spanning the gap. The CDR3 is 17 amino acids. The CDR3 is CASSRSEGGGINEKLFF. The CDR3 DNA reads TGCGCCAGCAGCCGATCAGAAGGGGGGGGAATTAATGAAAAACTGTTTTTT.

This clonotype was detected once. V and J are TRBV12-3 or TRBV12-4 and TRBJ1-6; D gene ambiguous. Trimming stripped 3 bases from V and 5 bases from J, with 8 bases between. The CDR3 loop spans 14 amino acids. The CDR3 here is CASSFDGNNSPLHF. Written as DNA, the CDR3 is TGTGCCAGCAGTTTCGACGGGAATAATTCACCCCTCCACTTT.

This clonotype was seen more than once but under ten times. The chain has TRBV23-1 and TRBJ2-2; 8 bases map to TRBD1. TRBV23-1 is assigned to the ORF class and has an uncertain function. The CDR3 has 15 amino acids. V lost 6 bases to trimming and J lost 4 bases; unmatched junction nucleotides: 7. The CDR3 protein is CASSKPDRVTGELFF. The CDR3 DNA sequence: TGCGCCAGCAGCAAACCGGACAGGGTCACCGGGGAGCTGTTTTTT.

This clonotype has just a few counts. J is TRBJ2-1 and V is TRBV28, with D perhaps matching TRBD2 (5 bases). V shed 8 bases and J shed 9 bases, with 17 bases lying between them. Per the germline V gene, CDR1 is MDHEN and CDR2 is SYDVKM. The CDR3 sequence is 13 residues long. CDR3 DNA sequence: TGTGCCAGCGGGAAACTAGTGGTTCTTGAGCAGTTCTTC. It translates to CASGKLVVLEQFF.

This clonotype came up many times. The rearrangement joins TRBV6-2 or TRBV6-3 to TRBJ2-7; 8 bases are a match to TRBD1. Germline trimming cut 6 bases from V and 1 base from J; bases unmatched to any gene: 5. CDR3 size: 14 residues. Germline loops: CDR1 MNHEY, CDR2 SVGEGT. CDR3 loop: CASRRGQGSYEQYF. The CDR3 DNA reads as TGTGCCAGCAGAAGAGGACAGGGATCCTACGAGCAGTACTTC.

CDR3 amino acids: CASSYSGGRIAGANVLTF. The CDR3, as DNA: TGTGCCAGCAGTTACTCAGGCGGGAGAATAGCTGGGGCCAACGTCCTGACTTTC. The V and J genes are TRBV6-2 or TRBV6-3 and TRBJ2-6; TRBD2 matches at 7 bases. Germline CDR1 is MNHEY and CDR2 is SVGEGT. J gave up 2 bases and V 0 bases, and 7 bases lay outside the gene matches. This CDR3 is built from 18 residues.

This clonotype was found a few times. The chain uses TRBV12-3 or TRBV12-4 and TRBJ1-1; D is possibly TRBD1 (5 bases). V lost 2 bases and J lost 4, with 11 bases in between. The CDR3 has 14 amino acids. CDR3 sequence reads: CASSLRAGSTEAFF. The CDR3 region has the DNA TGTGCCAGCAGTTTAAGAGCAGGGAGCACTGAAGCTTTCTTT.

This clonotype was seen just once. CDR3 loop: CATSRDRASGHNEQFF. The CDR3 nucleotides are TGTGCCACCAGCAGAGATCGGGCTAGCGGACACAATGAGCAGTTCTTC. The V and J genes are TRBV15 and TRBJ2-1; 7 bases match TRBD2. This CDR3 spans 16 amino acids. Trimming cost V 0 bases and J 5 bases; bases outside gene matches: 7. The V gene's germline CDR1 is LNHNV and CDR2 YYDKDF (reference sequence). Full variable domain (outside the CDR3, taken from reference TRBV15 and TRBJ2-1): DAMVIQNPRYQVTQFGKPVTLSCSQTLNHNVMYWYQQKSSQAPKLLFHYYDKDFNNEADTPDNFQSRRPNTSFCFLDIRSPGLGDTAMYLCATSRDRASGHNEQFFGPGTRLTVL.

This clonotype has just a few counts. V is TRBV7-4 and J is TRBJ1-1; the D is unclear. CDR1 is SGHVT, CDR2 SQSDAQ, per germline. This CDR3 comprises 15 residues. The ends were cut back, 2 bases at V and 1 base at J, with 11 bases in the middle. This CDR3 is CASSLRLWKNTEAFF. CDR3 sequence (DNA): TGTGCCAGCAGCTTACGTCTCTGGAAGAACACTGAAGCTTTCTTT.

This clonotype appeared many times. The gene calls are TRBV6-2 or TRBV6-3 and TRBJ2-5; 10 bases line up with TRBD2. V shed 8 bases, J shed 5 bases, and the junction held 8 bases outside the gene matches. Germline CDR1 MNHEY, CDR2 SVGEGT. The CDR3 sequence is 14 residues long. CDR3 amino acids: CASGLAGVDETQYF. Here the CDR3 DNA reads TGTGCCAGCGGGCTAGCGGGAGTCGACGAGACCCAGTACTTC.